This is a list of T cell receptor beta chains from one sample in a study of neoadjuvant anti-PD-1 for oral cavity cancer. The repertoire was sequenced with immunoSEQ multiplex PCR; TCRdb's copy has only in-frame clones and lacks some. The sample shows about 9,900 clones, 60% to 65% of them seen only once. The specimen was PBMCs, collected after nivolumab (anti-PD-1) treatment. Source of these receptors: a person aged 35 to 85 with oral cavity squamous cell carcinoma. The CDR3 runs from the conserved cysteine through the conserved F or W.

j_gene	v_gene	CDR3aa
TRBJ2-2	TRBV19	CASSARTSGGASFGELFF
TRBJ2-1	TRBV6-5	CASSQGFEDEQFF
TRBJ1-1	TRBV12-5	CASGLTQVAHMNTEAFF
TRBJ1-1	TRBV27	CASTTARGFTEAFF
TRBJ2-4	TRBV30	CAWGTGQGRRQAKNIQYF
TRBJ2-3	TRBV5-1	CASSLPGLAGGDTQYF
TRBJ1-1	TRBV11-2	CASSLGLLNTEAFF
TRBJ2-7	TRBV4-1	CASSQDPASSYEQYF
TRBJ1-2	TRBV6-1	CASRTGEGDYGYTF
TRBJ1-2	TRBV28	CASCGTNSNYGYTF
TRBJ2-3	TRBV29-1	CSGWSGSTDTQYF
TRBJ2-7	TRBV6-1	CASCRDLNYEQYF
TRBJ2-3	TRBV14	CASSQRWIMADTQYF
TRBJ1-5	TRBV19	CASTGGNQPQHF
TRBJ2-6	TRBV5-1	CASSLEAGSGANVLTF
TRBJ2-7	TRBV6-6	CASTSGWEAYEQYF
TRBJ2-4	TRBV10-3	CAISESGGAAKNIQYF
TRBJ2-1	TRBV6-6	CASRDPGQNNEQFF
TRBJ1-2	TRBV7-8	CASSLDGGGYGYTF
TRBJ2-7	TRBV5-1	CASSLGQALSYEQYF
TRBJ1-2	TRBV14	CASSPGRNYGYTF
TRBJ1-6	TRBV6-1	CASSAFAASPLHF
TRBJ1-4	TRBV7-6	CASSRMGTNEKLFF
TRBJ2-1	TRBV19	CASSPGAYNEQFF
TRBJ2-5	TRBV7-9	CASSPRGPQIQETQYF
TRBJ2-1	TRBV11-3	CASSPGGGSSYNEQFF
TRBJ2-3	TRBV5-5	CASSFASGGGDTQYF
TRBJ2-1	TRBV25-1	CASSELASGRALYEQFF
TRBJ1-5	TRBV25-1	CASQPIGGNQPQHF
TRBJ2-7	TRBV10-2	CASSENDGYEQYF
TRBJ2-6	TRBV6-1	CASSDDVSGANVLTF
TRBJ1-4	TRBV2	CASSDMATNEKLFF
TRBJ1-2	TRBV4-1	CASSEDPLANYGYTF
TRBJ1-3	TRBV19	CASTSSGNTIYF
TRBJ2-5	TRBV15	CATSRGDGREETQYF
TRBJ2-7	TRBV5-8	CASRPTGGPYEQYF
TRBJ1-2	TRBV13	CASSLWGGTASNYGYTF
TRBJ1-4	TRBV2	CASSEFGGTNEKLFF
TRBJ2-7	TRBV7-2	CASSPNSYEQYF
TRBJ2-6	TRBV5-1	CASSWDGAAGANVLTF
TRBJ2-3	TRBV1	CTSSPSGSTDTQYF
TRBJ1-2	TRBV6-5	CASSYGVSYGYTF
TRBJ1-2	TRBV19	CASSMGQGSSYGYTF
TRBJ2-1	TRBV7-9	CASSSQVSYNEQFF
TRBJ1-1	TRBV6-6	CASRDHREGTEAFF
TRBJ2-3	TRBV6-1	CASSERALKADTQYF
TRBJ2-1	TRBV13	CASSSIAGATEQFF
TRBJ2-7	TRBV6-1	CASGRVGGEQYF
TRBJ1-5	TRBV10-3	CAISPSIGGLSNQPQHF
TRBJ2-7	TRBV5-1	CASGLFDEQYF
TRBJ2-7	TRBV15	CATSSGGNSYEQYF
TRBJ2-1	TRBV2	CATSDRAQRQFF
TRBJ1-3	TRBV9	CASSVDGSGNTIYF
TRBJ1-6	TRBV19	CASNFLNSPLHF
TRBJ1-2	TRBV7-8	CASSRYGDGYTF
TRBJ1-1	TRBV2	CASERENGRSTEAFF
TRBJ2-3	TRBV6-1	CASSEHGLARRTDTQYF
TRBJ1-5	TRBV9	CASSAWDSNQPQHF
TRBJ1-1	TRBV19	CASSIRRMNTEAFF
TRBJ2-6	TRBV6-4	CASSATVSAGANVLTF